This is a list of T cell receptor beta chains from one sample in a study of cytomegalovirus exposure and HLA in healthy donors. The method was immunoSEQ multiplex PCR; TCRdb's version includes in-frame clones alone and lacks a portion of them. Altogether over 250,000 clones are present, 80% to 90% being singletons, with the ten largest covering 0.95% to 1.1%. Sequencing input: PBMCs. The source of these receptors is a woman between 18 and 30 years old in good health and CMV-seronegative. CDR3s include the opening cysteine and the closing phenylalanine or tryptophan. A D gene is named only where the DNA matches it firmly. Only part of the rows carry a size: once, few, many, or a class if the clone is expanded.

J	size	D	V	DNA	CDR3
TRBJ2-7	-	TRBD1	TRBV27	TGTGCCAGCAGTTTCAGTGGACAGGGAGCCTACGAGCAGTACTTC	CASSFSGQGAYEQYF
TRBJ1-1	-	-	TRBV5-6	TGTGCCAGCAGCCCGGCGGACAAGAACACTGAAGCTTTCTTT	CASSPADKNTEAFF
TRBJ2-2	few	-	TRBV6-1	TGTGCCATAACATGGGGCAGGGAGCTGTTTTTT	CAITWGRELFF
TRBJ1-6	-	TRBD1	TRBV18	TGTGCCAGCTCCCAAACAGGGGCGCGGGGTTCGGGAAATTCACCCCTCCACTTT	CASSQTGARGSGNSPLHF
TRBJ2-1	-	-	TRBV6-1	TGTGCCAGCAGTGAAGCCCAAACAATACAGGGTCGTGAGCAGTTCTTC	CASSEAQTIQGREQFF
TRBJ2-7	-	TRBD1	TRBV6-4	TGTGCCAGCAGAGTACGACAGGGGATCACCTACGAGCAGTACTTC	CASRVRQGITYEQYF
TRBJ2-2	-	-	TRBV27	TGTGCCAGCAGTTACAGGAACACCGGGGAGCTGTTTTTT	CASSYRNTGELFF
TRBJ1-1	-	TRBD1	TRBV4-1	TGCGCCAGCAGCCGCTACCGGGACAGGAACACTGAAGCTTTCTTT	CASSRYRDRNTEAFF
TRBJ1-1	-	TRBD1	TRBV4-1	TGCGCCAGCAGCCAAGAAACAAGGGGGCTTTGGGCTTTGGGAGCTTTCTTT	CASSQETRGLWALGAFF
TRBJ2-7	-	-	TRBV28	TGTGCCAGCAGTCTTTTAGTCGGCGAGCAGTACTTC	CASSLLVGEQYF
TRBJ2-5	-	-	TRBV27	TGTGCCAGCAGTTCCGACTGGGAAGAGACCCAGTACTTC	CASSSDWEETQYF
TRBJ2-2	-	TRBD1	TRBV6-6	TGTGCCAGCAGTACGGACAGGGGGTTTAACACCGGGGAGCTGTTTTTT	CASSTDRGFNTGELFF
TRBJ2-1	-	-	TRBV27	TGTGCCAGCACCGTCGTTGGGGCGGGATCGCTCGGGTACAATGAGCAGTTCTTC	CASTVVGAGSLGYNEQFF
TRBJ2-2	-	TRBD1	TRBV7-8	TGTGCCAGCAGCCTCCACCGGGACAGGGACACCGGGGAGCTGTTTTTT	CASSLHRDRDTGELFF
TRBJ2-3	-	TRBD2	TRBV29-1	TGCAGCGTTGAACCGGATAGCGGGGGAGATACGCAGTATTTT	CSVEPDSGGDTQYF
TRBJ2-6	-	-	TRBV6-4	TGTGCCAGCAGTGGCGGCGGCTCTGGGGCCAACGTCCTGACTTTC	CASSGGGSGANVLTF
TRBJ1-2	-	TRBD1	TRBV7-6	TGTGCCAGCAGCTTCAGACAGGGTGATGGCTACACCTTC	CASSFRQGDGYTF
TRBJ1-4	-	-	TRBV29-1	TGCAGCGTTGAAACAGCCGAAAAACTGTTTTTT	CSVETAEKLFF
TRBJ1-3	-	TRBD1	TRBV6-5	TGTGCCAGCAGTTCGACAGGGAGCTCTGGAAACACCATATATTTT	CASSSTGSSGNTIYF
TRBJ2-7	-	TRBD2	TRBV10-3	TGTGCCACCCAAGCGGGAGACGTCTACGAGCAGTACTTC	CATQAGDVYEQYF
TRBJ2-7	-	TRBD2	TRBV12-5	TGTGCTAGTGGTTTGGTCCACCCTAGCGGGAGGATTCAGTACTTC	CASGLVHPSGRIQYF
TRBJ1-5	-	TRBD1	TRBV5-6	TGTGCCAGCAGCTTGGAAGGTAGGACAGGGTATAGCAATCAGCCCCAGCATTTT	CASSLEGRTGYSNQPQHF
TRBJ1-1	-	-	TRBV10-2	TGCGCCAGCAGTGAGTCACAGGGAGAAACTGAAGCTTTCTTT	CASSESQGETEAFF
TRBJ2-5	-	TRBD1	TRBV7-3	TGTGCCAGCAGCTTACGTGGGACAGGGTCTACCCGGGCCCAGTACTTC	CASSLRGTGSTRAQYF
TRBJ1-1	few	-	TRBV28	TGTGCCAGCAGTTTCACTCCCAACACTGAAGCTTTCTTT	CASSFTPNTEAFF
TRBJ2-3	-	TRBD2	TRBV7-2	TGTGCCAGCAGCTTGGTGAGGCTAGCGGGGGGGGATACGCAGTATTTT	CASSLVRLAGGDTQYF
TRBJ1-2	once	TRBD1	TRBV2	TGTGCCAGTTTTACAGGGGCCTATGGCTACACCTTC	CASFTGAYGYTF
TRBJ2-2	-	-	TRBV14	TGTGCCAGCAGCCAAGTAATCGCCGGGGAGCTGTTTTTT	CASSQVIAGELFF
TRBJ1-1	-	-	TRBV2	TGTGCCAGCCGACAGGATTTGAACACTGAAGCTTTCTTT	CASRQDLNTEAFF
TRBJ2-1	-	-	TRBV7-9	TGTGCCAGCAAAGGGGGGCAGTTCTTC	CASKGGQFF
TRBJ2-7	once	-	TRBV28	TGTGCCAGCAGCCCCCCCGGTGATCAAGCGGACGAGCAGTACTTC	CASSPPGDQADEQYF
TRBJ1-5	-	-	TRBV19	TGTGCCAGTAGAAGCGGTCAGCCCCAGCATTTT	CASRSGQPQHF
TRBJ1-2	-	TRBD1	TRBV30	TGTGCCTGGAGCGGACAGGGTGCTAACTATGGCTACACCTTC	CAWSGQGANYGYTF
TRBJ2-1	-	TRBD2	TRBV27	TGTGCCAGCAGTTTACTAGCGGACTCCTACAATGAGCAGTTCTTC	CASSLLADSYNEQFF
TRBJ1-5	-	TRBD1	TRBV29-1	TGCAGCGTTGGCGGGACAGGGAGCAATCAGCCCCAGCATTTT	CSVGGTGSNQPQHF
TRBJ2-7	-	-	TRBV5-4	TGTGCCAGCAGCTTTCGGGGCGGGACCTACGAGCAGTACTTC	CASSFRGGTYEQYF
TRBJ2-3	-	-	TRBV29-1	TGCAGCGTTGAAGATCTAGAGGGATTACCTAGCACAGATACGCAGTATTTT	CSVEDLEGLPSTDTQYF
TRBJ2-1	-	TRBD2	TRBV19	TGTGCCAGTAGTCCGAGCGGGAGGGGTCACAATGAGCAGTTCTTC	CASSPSGRGHNEQFF
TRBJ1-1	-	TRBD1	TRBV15	TGTGCCACCAGCAGAGAGACAGGGCCTACGGCTTTCTTT	CATSRETGPTAFF
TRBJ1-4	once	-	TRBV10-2	TGCGCCAGCAGTGATACGGGGATAAGAGAAAAACTGTTTTTT	CASSDTGIREKLFF
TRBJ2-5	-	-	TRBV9	TGTGCCAGCAGCGTAGCCGCGGGGCGGAGCCAAGAGACCCAGTACTTC	CASSVAAGRSQETQYF
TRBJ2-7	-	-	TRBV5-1	TGCGCCAGCAGTTGGGGGGATCCCTACGAGCAGTACTTC	CASSWGDPYEQYF
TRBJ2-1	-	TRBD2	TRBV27	TGTGCCAGCAGTTTAACTAGCGGGAGGGCGAGGAATGAGCAGTTCTTC	CASSLTSGRARNEQFF